This T cell receptor (beta chain) was recorded in a study of blood T cell repertoires in COVID-19. Study information: Both acute and convalescent COVID-19 samples were obtained from the United States, Italy and Spain. Sample material is recorded as cDNA or gDNA derived from T cells, B-cell-depleted T cells, or PBMCs.

Per the authors' pipeline: Estimation of nucleated cell counts was performed using reference gene primer amplification. Clones were sequenced by immunoSEQ multiplex PCR, and TCRdb holds only the in-frame ones, with some missing. V, J and clone size are taken as reported in that table, and D and trimming were inferred from the DNA itself. The sample contains approximately 30,000 clones, less than 85% of which appear only once. This clone was seen just once. This receptor was identified in a human donor with acute or convalescent COVID-19. The donor label of this sample is uncertain. The sequencing input was peripheral blood.

The CDR3 reads CASSGLRAGEEQYF. In DNA, the CDR3 is TGTGCCAGCAGTGGGCTCCGGGCGGGGGAAGAGCAGTACTTC. The chain has TRBV2 and TRBJ2-7; 7 bases fit TRBD2. The CDR3 spans 14 residues. V lost 4 bases and J lost 7; bases outside the gene matches: 10. CDR1 is SNHLY and CDR2 is FYNNEI in the germline V gene. Supplemented by reference TRBV2 and TRBJ2-7, the full variable domain reads EPEVTQTPSHQVTQMGQEVILRCVPISNHLYFYWYRQILGQKVEFLVSFYNNEISEKSEIFDDQFSVERPDGSNFTLKIRSTKLEDSAMYFCASSGLRAGEEQYFGPGTRLTVT.